The subject of this entry is one T cell receptor beta chain. Its recognized antigen is unknown. No per-base quality is available; no much larger clone lies one base away. Whole blood was collected in K2EDTA tubes by collaborating institutions according to the institutions' own protocols. For TCRbeta analysis, collaborators shipped samples as frozen whole blood, isolated PBMCs, or DNA extracted from either of those sample types. The CDR1 and CDR2 encoded by the germline V gene are SGHTA and FQGNSA. The CDR3 starts with the cysteine, ends with the phenylalanine, and has 15 residues. Only the CDR3 DNA is retained, 45 bases long and in frame from the first base. Cut back by 1 base and 7 bases, the V and J ends lie 14 bases apart. The sample originates from a study of blood T cell repertoires in COVID-19 (dated by TCRdb to about 2020). A note on the overall study: Samples covering the acute and convalescent phases of COVID-19 were provided by collaborators in the United States, Italy and Spain. The prospective study material was composed of cDNA or gDNA derived from T cells, B-cell-depleted T cells, or PBMCs. The repertoires were released in a freely available public database meant as a resource for research on the immune response to SARS-CoV-2. Samples were obtained from the ongoing ImmuneRACE study (first 160 participants) and from some 1,200 subjects provided by 6 global collaborators. Subjects who had been exposed to COVID-19, were actively infected with it, or had recovered from it provided the deeply sampled blood TCRbeta repertoires that made up the dataset. Nearly every sample came with metadata listing a de-identified subject ID, COVID-19 status, age in years and sex. Where available, HLA class I and class II types were taken from metadata supplied by the sample provider and were not determined by assay-based typing.

TCRbeta CDR3 regions were amplified from genomic DNA using the immunoSEQ Assay, a bias-controlled multiplex PCR. As for the authors' bioinformatics: The number of nucleated cells in each sample was estimated from the amplification of reference gene primers within the assay. Sequence reads were collapsed and filtered to measure the absolute abundance of every unique TCRbeta CDR3 rearrangement. For each sample, productive Simpson clonality was calculated as the square root of Simpson's diversity index over productive rearrangements. The source is immuneACCESS, and TCRdb retained only in-frame sequences with V and J called. Part of the clones is not carried over; for the studies checked, unresolved V genes explain less than half of this, and the remainder is unexplained. V and J calls plus clone size are reproduced from that table; the DNA served to infer D and trimming. For this sample there are about 15,000 clones; about three quarters appear just once. The top ten hold roughly a tenth of the sample.

Summary of the overall study and its limitations: The quantity of clinical and demographic metadata differed by source and by participant and was supplied without curation.

The rearranged segments are TRBV7-2 and TRBJ2-1; TRBD2 is a weak D gene call, 5 bases matching. Sequencing was carried out using peripheral blood. The receptor comes from a man in his 70s with acute or convalescent COVID-19. The nucleotide sequence is given as TGTGCCAGCAGCTTAGAGGGCGGGCCGGGAAATGAGCAGTTCTTC. Translated, it gives CASSLEGGPGNEQFF.